This TCR beta chain was recorded in a study of vaccination effects on CD4 cells after COVID-19. Study-level points and caveats: Pronounced clonal contraction occurred in clones induced by infection and by vaccine late after vaccination. Only a single clone (1 of 255 vaccine-induced clones in healthy vaccinees) cross-reacted with common cold coronaviruses.

Germline values: CDR1 MNHEY, CDR2 SMNVEV (reference sequence). Deletions cut 6 bases from V and 3 bases from J, with 9 bases between. There are 14 residues in the CDR3. Using immunoSEQ multiplex PCR, the repertoire was profiled, and TCRdb retains in-frame clones only, with some absent. Among under 45,000 clones listed, roughly 70% were seen once. Using viral peptide pools, the ViraFEST assay grew out antigen-specific CD4+ T cells prior to sequencing. On roughly day 10 of culture, CD4+ T cells were separated out. None of these healthy vaccinees had been infected with SARS-CoV-2 before vaccination. The culture medium for some 2 million PBMC per well included around 10 IU/ml IL-2 and around 10 ug/ml peptides. The authors replaced half the medium with IL-2 medium on days 3 and 7. This clone appeared a few times. Its antigen is unknown.

This clonotype was obtained from a human donor who received a COVID-19 vaccine. The chain joins TRBV27 to TRBJ1-6; D is unresolved. Source: CD4+ T cells from PBMCs cultured with HCoV-OC43 spike peptides, taken before COVID-19 vaccination. Subset here: HCoV-OC43 spike overlapping peptide pool stimulation. The CDR3 nucleotides are TGTGCCAGCAGGGTAACCAGCTATAATTCACCCCTCCACTTT. The encoded protein is CASRVTSYNSPLHF.